This TCR beta chain was found in a study of T cells in Graves' hyperthyroidism and ophthalmopathy. This clonotype has ten or more counts. Based on clinical symptoms, serum thyroxine and TRAb, thyroid ultrasound and orbital computed tomography, diagnoses were reached. Amplified TCR beta CDR3 regions came from RNA transcripts. A first-round RT-PCR of the TCR CDR3 used the HTBI primer set. TCRdb fed the multiplex PCR reads into MiXCR, producing one record per CDR3 protein. The sample includes about 400,000 distinct CDR3 sequences, approximately 13% seen only once; the top ten take roughly 8.3%. J was trimmed by 4 bases and V by 4 bases; bases with no gene match: 7. This CDR3 comprises 15 residues. Germline assignment: CDR1 MDHEN and CDR2 SYDVKM.

The chain joins TRBV28 to TRBJ2-7, with 10 bases fitting TRBD2. Material: blood. The receptor's source is a woman aged 18-29 years with Graves' hyperthyroidism. CDR3 amino acids: CASSSQREGQYEQYF. In DNA form, the CDR3 reads TGTGCCAGCAGTTCCCAGCGGGAGGGCCAGTACGAGCAGTACTTC.